The 24 T cell receptor beta chains reported below all come from one sample, sequenced in a study of blood T cell repertoires in COVID-19. TCRdb's copy holds only in-frame clones and misses some; the assay was immunoSEQ multiplex PCR. The sample has 250,000 to 300,000 clones, just over 90% seen once. Sequenced: PBMCs or T cells enriched from blood (not recorded which). Every receptor here comes from a woman aged 40 to 49 with acute COVID-19.

The chain has TRBV18 and TRBJ1-2, with D unclear. The CDR3 length is 15 residues. CDR1 KGHSH and CDR2 LQKENI come from the germline V gene. Trimming pared 4 bases from V and 1 base from J, leaving 13 bases between. CDR3 coding DNA: TGTGCCAGCTCACGGAGAGGGCAGGATAACTATGGCTACACCTTC. The encoded protein is CASSRRGQDNYGYTF.

This chain joins TRBV6-6 and TRBJ2-2; 11 bases fit TRBD2. Per germline, CDR1 MNHNY and CDR2 SVGAGI (reference sequence). The CDR3 runs 16 residues. J lost 0 bases, V lost 6 bases, and 3 bases had no gene match. CDR3 region: CASRELAGANTGELFF. The DNA of the CDR3 is TGTGCCAGCAGAGAACTAGCGGGGGCGAACACCGGGGAGCTGTTTTTT.

This rearrangement joins TRBV6-1 to TRBJ1-6; 7 nucleotides match TRBD1. CDR3 length: 16 amino acids. Germline CDR1 reads MNHNS; CDR2 reads SASEGT. V gave up 1 base and J gave up 4 bases; unmatched junction bases: 4. CDR3 nucleotides: TGTGCCAGCAGTGAAGGGGACAGCTATTATAATTCACCCCTCCACTTT. Its translation: CASSEGDSYYNSPLHF.

This rearrangement joins TRBV11-2 to TRBJ2-7, with TRBD1 as a possible D gene (6 bases). Germline V lookup: CDR1 SGHAT, CDR2 FQNNGV. V dropped 3 bases and J dropped 0 bases, with 18 bases sitting between them. CDR3 length: 17 amino acids. Written as DNA, the CDR3 is TGTGCCAGCAGCTTTAGCTGGACGGACAGTTTCTCCTACGAGCAGTACTTC. This translates into CASSFSWTDSFSYEQYF.

The chain employs TRBV11-3 and TRBJ2-7, with D perhaps matching TRBD2 (5 bases). V gave up 3 bases and J gave up 2 bases, with 14 bases separating them. CDR3 length: 15 amino acids. In germline, CDR1 is SGHNT, CDR2 YENEEA. The CDR3 region is CASSFEGSRAYEQYF. DNA of the CDR3: TGTGCCAGCAGCTTTGAGGGCAGTAGAGCCTACGAGCAGTACTTC.

V gene TRBV28 combines with J gene TRBJ1-6, with TRBD1 matching over 7 bases. The CDR3 contains 15 residues. Germline CDR1 MDHEN, CDR2 SYDVKM. Losses at the gene ends were 5 bases for V and 1 base for J; bases not matched to a gene: 2. Here the CDR3 reads CASSPTGSYNSPLHF. CDR3 coding DNA: TGTGCCAGCAGTCCGACAGGGTCCTATAATTCACCCCTCCACTTT.

The chain uses TRBV23-1 and TRBJ2-3; D is perhaps TRBD1 (6 bases). TRBV23-1 is classed as an ORF, of uncertain function. The CDR3 contains 15 residues. V was cut by 2 bases and J by 4 bases, with 13 bases left in between. DNA for the CDR3: TGCGCCAGCAGTCAACAGGGGAGTTGGGCAGATACGCAGTATTTT. It encodes CASSQQGSWADTQYF.

The chain recombines TRBV11-3 with TRBJ2-1; no firm D call. Trimming left V 5 bases short and J 12 bases short, with 17 bases between. Germline V gene lookup returns CDR1 SGHNT and CDR2 YENEEA. The CDR3 covers 13 residues. The CDR3 DNA reads TGTGCCAGCAGCCCCGAACTCTCAATGTTGCAGTTCTTC. Translating it yields CASSPELSMLQFF.

This rearrangement joins TRBV6-5 to TRBJ1-5; D not certain. Trimming shortened V by 2 bases and J by 3 bases, and 8 bases separated the two germline ends. There are 14 residues in the CDR3. Germline CDR1 MNHEY, CDR2 SVGAGI. The CDR3 bases are TGTGCCAGCAGTTACGAGACACCCAATCAGCCCCAGCATTTT. It yields the protein CASSYETPNQPQHF.

V and J are TRBV6-5 and TRBJ1-1, with D unclear. Germline-derived CDR1 and CDR2 are MNHEY and SVGAGI. Trimming removed 4 bases from V and 4 bases from J, with 10 bases in between. The CDR3 is 13 amino acids. CDR3 loop: CASSSGRATEAFF. The CDR3 DNA reads TGTGCCAGCAGTTCCGGGAGGGCCACTGAAGCTTTCTTT.

The chain is built from TRBV18 and TRBJ2-1; 9 positions agree with TRBD1. The germline CDR1 and CDR2 sequences are KGHSH and LQKENI. This CDR3 has 14 residues. V was clipped by 6 bases and J by 3 bases; unmatched bases: 3. Here the CDR3 DNA reads TGTGCCAGCTCGCCGGGACAGGGCTACAATGAGCAGTTCTTC. Translated: CASSPGQGYNEQFF.

The chain joins TRBV19 to TRBJ1-2, with TRBD1 matching 10 bases. The germline CDR1 and CDR2 sequences are LNHDA and SQIVND (reference sequence). J gave up 7 bases and V 6 bases, and 8 bases lay outside the gene matches. There are 14 residues in the CDR3. The CDR3, as DNA: TGTGCCAGTAGCAAAGACAGGGGGCAGCTTGGCTACACCTTC. Amino acid sequence: CASSKDRGQLGYTF.

The chain joins TRBV4-3 to TRBJ2-1; possible D gene TRBD1, 5 bases. The CDR3 is made up of 16 amino acids. Germline values: CDR1 LGHNA, CDR2 YSLEER. Trimming took off 2 bases at V and 2 bases at J, with 13 bases between the two ends. Here the CDR3 DNA reads TGCGCCAGCAGCCAATCCAGGGCAGGAACCTACAATGAGCAGTTCTTC. Translated: CASSQSRAGTYNEQFF.

The gene calls are TRBV6-2 or TRBV6-3 and TRBJ2-5; 7 bases agree with TRBD1. There are 13 residues in the CDR3. V trimming: 5 bases; J trimming: 4 bases; junction bases outside the gene matches: 4. CDR1 is MNHEY, CDR2 SVGEGT, per germline. This CDR3 reads CASSRDRGETQYF. In DNA form, the CDR3 reads TGTGCCAGCAGTAGGGACAGAGGAGAGACCCAGTACTTC.

This chain joins TRBV7-9 and TRBJ2-2; D possibly corresponds to TRBD2 (6 bases). The V end was cut by 4 bases, the J end by 1 base, with 13 bases between. Germline CDR1 reads SEHNR; CDR2 reads FQNEAQ (reference sequence). The CDR3 totals 16 residues. CDR3 sequence reads: CASSSVLGGNTGELFF. The CDR3 DNA sequence: TGTGCCAGCAGCTCGGTCTTGGGGGGGAACACCGGGGAGCTGTTTTTT.

The chain recombines TRBV4-2 with TRBJ1-1, with a weak D call TRBD1 (5 bases). V dropped 1 base and J dropped 4 bases, with 19 bases sitting between them. The CDR3 length is 17 residues. The germline gives CDR1 LGHNA, CDR2 YNFKEQ. Here the CDR3 DNA reads TGTGCCAGCAGCCAAGGGGGGGTGGGTAAAAGGGCCACTGAAGCTTTCTTT. Its translation is CASSQGGVGKRATEAFF.

This chain joins TRBV12-3 or TRBV12-4 and TRBJ1-4; D is possibly TRBD1 (6 bases). CDR3 length: 13 residues. Trimming pared 6 bases from V and 3 bases from J, leaving 8 bases between. CDR3 sequence reads: CASRQGSNEKLFF. As DNA, the CDR3 is TGTGCCAGCAGACAGGGTTCTAATGAAAAACTGTTTTTT.

The CDR3 bases are TGTGCCAGCAGCTGGGGACTAGCGGGCAAATCTCAGTACTTC. This gives the protein CASSWGLAGKSQYF. The gene calls are TRBV11-3 and TRBJ2-7, with 12 positions matching TRBD2. Germline V gene sequence: CDR1 SGHNT, CDR2 YENEEA. The CDR3 extends over 14 amino acids. Trimming took 4 bases from V and 10 from J; bases not matched to a gene: 8.

The chain combines TRBV19 with TRBJ2-3; the match to TRBD2 covers 10 bases. V was clipped by 3 bases and J by 1 base; unmatched bases: 4. Per the germline V gene, CDR1 is LNHDA and CDR2 is SQIVND (reference sequence). The CDR3 is 16 amino acids. The CDR3 here is CASSIGLAGGTDTQYF. DNA for the CDR3: TGTGCCAGTAGTATCGGGCTAGCGGGGGGCACAGATACGCAGTATTTT.

The chain combines TRBV19 with TRBJ2-7; 8 bases align to TRBD2. Germline V CDR1 and CDR2: LNHDA, SQIVND (reference sequence). V gave up 6 bases and J gave up 7 bases; unmatched junction bases: 11. The CDR3 sequence is 14 residues long. The CDR3, as DNA: TGTGCCAGTAGCTCGACTAGCGCCCTCAGGGAGCAGTACTTC. It codes for CASSSTSALREQYF.

The rearrangement joins TRBV18 to TRBJ2-3; D remains unclear. The CDR3 is 12 residues long. The germline CDR1 and CDR2 sequences are KGHSH and LQKENI. V was trimmed by 11 bases and J by 1 base, leaving 10 bases between them. In nucleotides, the CDR3 is TGTGCCTCAGCGTCAGGCACAGATACGCAGTATTTT. Protein product: CASASGTDTQYF.

The rearrangement joins TRBV30 to TRBJ1-6; D unresolved. The V gene's germline CDR1 is GTSNPN and CDR2 SVGIG (reference sequence). V lost 3 bases and J lost 0, with 6 bases in between. CDR3 size: 14 residues. The CDR3 nucleotides read TGTGCCTGGAGCGAGAGCTCCTATAATTCACCCCTCCACTTT. Its protein is CAWSESSYNSPLHF.

This clone occurred once. CDR3 nucleotides: TGCGCCAGCAGTGATCGGAGGGGCCCGAACACTGAAGCTTTCTTT. It codes for CASSDRRGPNTEAFF. The chain is built from TRBV10-2 and TRBJ1-1; tentative D call: TRBD1 (5 bases). Germline V gene data show CDR1 as WSHSY and CDR2 as SAAADI. V lost 3 bases and J 1 base, leaving 12 bases between the germline ends. This CDR3 spans 15 amino acids.

V and J are TRBV10-2 and TRBJ1-2; 7 bases line up with TRBD1. The CDR3 extends over 14 amino acids. CDR1 is WSHSY and CDR2 is SAAADI in the germline V gene. V shed 4 bases and J 7 bases; nucleotides not matched to a gene: 9. CDR3 amino acids: CASSGDRVWGGYTF. The CDR3 nucleotides are TGCGCCAGCAGTGGCGACAGGGTTTGGGGTGGCTACACCTTC.